This record concerns one T cell receptor (beta chain) sequence. In the source study's methods: Estimated nucleated cell counts came from reference gene primer amplification. The data were produced by immunoSEQ multiplex PCR, yet TCRdb's version contains in-frame clones alone and is incomplete. That table furnishes V, J and clone size, whereas the DNA furnished D and trimming. The sample holds over 300,000 clones, about 90% seen once. CDR3 length equals 17 residues. Per germline, CDR1 MGHDK and CDR2 SYGVNS. V was trimmed by 3 bases and J by 4 bases, leaving 18 bases between them. This sample is drawn from a study of blood T cell repertoires in COVID-19. Across the whole study: Sites in the United States, Italy and Spain provided acute and convalescent COVID-19 samples. Sources were T cells, B-cell-depleted T cells, or PBMCs; the material itself was cDNA or gDNA.

The sample consisted of peripheral blood. The source is a man aged 18 to 29 with active or convalescent COVID-19. This chain joins TRBV25-1 and TRBJ1-4, with a tentative D call TRBD1 (6 bases). The CDR3 coding sequence is TGTGCCAGCAGTGACCCTCCTCACAGGGTGAGTAATGAAAAACTGTTTTTT. It yields the protein CASSDPPHRVSNEKLFF.